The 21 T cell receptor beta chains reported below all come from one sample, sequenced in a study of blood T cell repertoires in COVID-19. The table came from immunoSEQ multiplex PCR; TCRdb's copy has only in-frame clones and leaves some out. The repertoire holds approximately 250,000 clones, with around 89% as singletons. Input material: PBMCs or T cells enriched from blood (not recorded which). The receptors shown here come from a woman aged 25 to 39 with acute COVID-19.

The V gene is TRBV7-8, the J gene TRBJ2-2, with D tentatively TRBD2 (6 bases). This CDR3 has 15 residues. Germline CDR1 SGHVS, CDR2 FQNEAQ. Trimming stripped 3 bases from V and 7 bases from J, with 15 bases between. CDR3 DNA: TGTGCCAGCAGCTTTAACGTGGAGGGGATCGGGGAGCTGTTTTTT. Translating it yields CASSFNVEGIGELFF.

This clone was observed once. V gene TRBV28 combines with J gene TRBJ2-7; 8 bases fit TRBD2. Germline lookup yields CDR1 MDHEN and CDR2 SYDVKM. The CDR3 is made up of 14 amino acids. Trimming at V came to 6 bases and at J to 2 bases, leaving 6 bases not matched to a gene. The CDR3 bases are TGTGCCAGCAGATACACCGGGGGGGCCTACGAGCAGTACTTC. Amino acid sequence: CASRYTGGAYEQYF.

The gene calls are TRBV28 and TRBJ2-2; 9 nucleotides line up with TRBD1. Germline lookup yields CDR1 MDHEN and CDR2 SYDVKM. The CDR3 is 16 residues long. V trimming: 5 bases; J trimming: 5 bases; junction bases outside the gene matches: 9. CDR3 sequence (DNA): TGTGCCAGCAGTCTTAATCCCGGGACAGGGACCGGGGAGCTGTTTTTT. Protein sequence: CASSLNPGTGTGELFF.

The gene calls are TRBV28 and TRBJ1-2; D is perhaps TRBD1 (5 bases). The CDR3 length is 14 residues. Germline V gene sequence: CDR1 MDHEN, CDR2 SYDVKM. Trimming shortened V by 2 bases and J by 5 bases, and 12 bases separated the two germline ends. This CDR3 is CASSLDDSNYGYTF. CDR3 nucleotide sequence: TGTGCCAGCAGTTTAGACGACAGTAATTATGGCTACACCTTC.

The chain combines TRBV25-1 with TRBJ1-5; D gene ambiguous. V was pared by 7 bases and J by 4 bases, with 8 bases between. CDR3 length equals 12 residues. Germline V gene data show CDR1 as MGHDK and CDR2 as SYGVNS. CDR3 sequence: CASTEGNQPQHF. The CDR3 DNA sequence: TGTGCCAGCACGGAGGGTAATCAGCCCCAGCATTTT.

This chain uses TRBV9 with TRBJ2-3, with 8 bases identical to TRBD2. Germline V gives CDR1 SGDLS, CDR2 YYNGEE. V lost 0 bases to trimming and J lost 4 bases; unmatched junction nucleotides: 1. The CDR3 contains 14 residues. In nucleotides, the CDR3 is TGTGCCAGCAGCGTAGGTAGCGGGGCAGATACGCAGTATTTT. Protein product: CASSVGSGADTQYF. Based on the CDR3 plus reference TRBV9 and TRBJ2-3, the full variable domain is DSGVTQTPKHLITATGQRVTLRCSPRSGDLSVYWYQQSLDQGLQFLIQYYNGEERAKGNILERFSAQQFPDLHSELNLSSLELGDSALYFCASSVGSGADTQYFGPGTRLTVL.

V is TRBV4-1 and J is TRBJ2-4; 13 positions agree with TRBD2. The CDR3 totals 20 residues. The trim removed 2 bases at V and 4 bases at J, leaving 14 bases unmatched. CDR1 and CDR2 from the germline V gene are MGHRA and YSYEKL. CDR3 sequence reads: CASSQQSSGTSGISKNIQYF. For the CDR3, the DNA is TGCGCCAGCAGCCAACAATCCTCCGGGACTAGCGGGATTAGTAAAAACATTCAGTACTTC.

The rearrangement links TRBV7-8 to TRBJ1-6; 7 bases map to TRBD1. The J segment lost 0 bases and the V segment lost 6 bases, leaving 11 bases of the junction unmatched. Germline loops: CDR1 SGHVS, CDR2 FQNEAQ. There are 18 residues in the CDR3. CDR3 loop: CASSPLQAGGSYNSPLHF. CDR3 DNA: TGTGCCAGCAGTCCCCTCCAGGCAGGGGGCTCCTATAATTCACCCCTCCACTTT.

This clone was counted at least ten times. The CDR3 spells CARTGTSGKNEQFF. The CDR3 DNA reads as TGTGCCAGGACCGGGACTAGCGGGAAAAATGAGCAGTTCTTC. The chain has TRBV21-1 and TRBJ2-1; TRBD2 reflects the table's D call only, with no check against the DNA. TRBV21-1 is noted as a pseudogene. The CDR3 runs to 14 residues.

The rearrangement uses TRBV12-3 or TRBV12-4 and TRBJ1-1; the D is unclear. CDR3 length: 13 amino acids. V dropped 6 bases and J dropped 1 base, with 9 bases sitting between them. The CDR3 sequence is CASSPRGNTEAFF. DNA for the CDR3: TGTGCCAGCAGCCCTCGGGGGAACACTGAAGCTTTCTTT.

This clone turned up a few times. The CDR3 region is CASSPGQGKAVNTEAFF. The CDR3 DNA follows: TGTGCCAGCAGTCCCGGACAGGGTAAGGCGGTGAACACTGAAGCTTTCTTT. The gene calls are TRBV28 and TRBJ1-1; 8 bases are shared with TRBD1. J lost 0 bases, V lost 5 bases, and 11 bases had no gene match. CDR3 length equals 17 residues. CDR1 is MDHEN, CDR2 SYDVKM, per germline.

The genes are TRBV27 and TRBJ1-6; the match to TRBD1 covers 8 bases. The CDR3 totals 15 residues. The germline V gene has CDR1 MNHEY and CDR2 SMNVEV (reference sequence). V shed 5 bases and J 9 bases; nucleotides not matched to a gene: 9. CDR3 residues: CASSNDRGFGSPLHF. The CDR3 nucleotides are TGTGCCAGCAGTAACGACAGGGGATTTGGTTCACCCCTCCACTTT.

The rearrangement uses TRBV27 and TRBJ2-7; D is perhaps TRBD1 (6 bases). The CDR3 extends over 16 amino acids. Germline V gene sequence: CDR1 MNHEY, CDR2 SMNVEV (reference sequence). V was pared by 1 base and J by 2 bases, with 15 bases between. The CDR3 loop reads CASSLLTGKRPYEQYF. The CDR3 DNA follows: TGTGCCAGCAGTTTATTAACAGGGAAGAGGCCCTACGAGCAGTACTTC.

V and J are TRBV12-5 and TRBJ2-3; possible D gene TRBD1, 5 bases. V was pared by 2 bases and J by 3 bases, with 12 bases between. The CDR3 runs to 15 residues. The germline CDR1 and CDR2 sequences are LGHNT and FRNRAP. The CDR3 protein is CASGLNQQGTDTQYF. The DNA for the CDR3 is TGTGCTAGTGGTTTGAACCAGCAGGGAACAGATACGCAGTATTTT. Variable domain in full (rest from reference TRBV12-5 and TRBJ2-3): DARVTQTPRHKVTEMGQEVTMRCQPILGHNTVFWYRQTMMQGLELLAYFRNRAPLDDSGMPKDRFSAEMPDATLATLKIQPSEPRDSAVYFCASGLNQQGTDTQYFGPGTRLTVL.

This CDR3 reads CASSPLGGHYEQYF. CDR3 nucleotide sequence: TGTGCCAGCAGTCCGCTAGGGGGTCACTACGAGCAGTACTTC. The chain is built from TRBV27 and TRBJ2-7; D is perhaps TRBD1 (6 bases). The V end was cut by 5 bases, the J end by 3 bases, with 14 bases between. CDR1 and CDR2 (germline): MNHEY, SMNVEV (reference sequence). This CDR3 region has 14 residues.

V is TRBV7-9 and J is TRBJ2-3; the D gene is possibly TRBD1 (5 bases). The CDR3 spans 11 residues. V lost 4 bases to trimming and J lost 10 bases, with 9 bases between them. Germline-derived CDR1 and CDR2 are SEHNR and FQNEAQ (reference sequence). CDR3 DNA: TGTGCCAGCAGCTACCAAGGGGCGCAGTATTTT. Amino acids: CASSYQGAQYF.

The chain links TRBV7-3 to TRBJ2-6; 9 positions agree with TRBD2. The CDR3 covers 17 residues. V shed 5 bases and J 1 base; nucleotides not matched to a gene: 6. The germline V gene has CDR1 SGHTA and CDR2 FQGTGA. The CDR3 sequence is CASSPTSGFSGANVLTF. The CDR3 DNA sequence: TGTGCCAGCAGCCCAACTAGCGGGTTTTCTGGGGCCAACGTCCTGACTTTC.

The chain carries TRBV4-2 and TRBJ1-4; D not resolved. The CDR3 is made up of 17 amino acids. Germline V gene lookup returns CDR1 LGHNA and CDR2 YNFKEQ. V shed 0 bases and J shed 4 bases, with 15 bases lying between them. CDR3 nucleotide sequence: TGTGCCAGCAGCCAAGAGCGGGGATCGAATAGTAATGAAAAACTGTTTTTT. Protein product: CASSQERGSNSNEKLFF.

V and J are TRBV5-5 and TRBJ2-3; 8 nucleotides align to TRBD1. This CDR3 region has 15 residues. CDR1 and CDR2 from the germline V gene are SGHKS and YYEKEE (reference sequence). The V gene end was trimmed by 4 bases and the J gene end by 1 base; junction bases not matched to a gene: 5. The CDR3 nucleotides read TGTGCCAGCAGCAACGGACAGGGAGGCACAGATACGCAGTATTTT. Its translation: CASSNGQGGTDTQYF.

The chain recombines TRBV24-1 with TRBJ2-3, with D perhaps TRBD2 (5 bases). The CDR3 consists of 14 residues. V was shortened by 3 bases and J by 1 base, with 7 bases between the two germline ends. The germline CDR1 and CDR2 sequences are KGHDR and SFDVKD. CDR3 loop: CATSDGLGTDTQYF. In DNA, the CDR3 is TGTGCCACCAGTGATGGACTCGGCACAGATACGCAGTATTTT.

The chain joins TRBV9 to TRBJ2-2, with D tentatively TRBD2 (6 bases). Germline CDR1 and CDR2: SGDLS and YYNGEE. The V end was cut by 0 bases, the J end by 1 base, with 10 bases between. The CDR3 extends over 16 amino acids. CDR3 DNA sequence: TGTGCCAGCAGCGTAGCCGGCGGGATGAACACCGGGGAGCTGTTTTTT. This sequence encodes CASSVAGGMNTGELFF.